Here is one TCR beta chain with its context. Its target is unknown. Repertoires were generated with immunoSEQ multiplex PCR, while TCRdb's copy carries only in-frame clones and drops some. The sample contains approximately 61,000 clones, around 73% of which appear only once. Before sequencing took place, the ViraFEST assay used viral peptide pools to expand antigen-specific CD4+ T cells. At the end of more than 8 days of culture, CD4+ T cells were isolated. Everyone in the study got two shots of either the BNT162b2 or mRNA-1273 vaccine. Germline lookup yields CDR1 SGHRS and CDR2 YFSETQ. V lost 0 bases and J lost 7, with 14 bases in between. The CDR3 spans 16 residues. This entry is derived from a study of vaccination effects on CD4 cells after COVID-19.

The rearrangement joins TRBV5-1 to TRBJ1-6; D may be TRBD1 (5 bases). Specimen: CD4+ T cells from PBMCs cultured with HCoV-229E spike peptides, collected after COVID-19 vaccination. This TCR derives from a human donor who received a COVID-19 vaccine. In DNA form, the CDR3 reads TGCGCCAGCAGCTTGGCCTTTGGGGGGTTCAATTCACCCCTCCACTTT. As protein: CASSLAFGGFNSPLHF. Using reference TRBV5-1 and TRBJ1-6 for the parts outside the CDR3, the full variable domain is KAGVTQTPRYLIKTRGQQVTLSCSPISGHRSVSWYQQTPGQGLQFLFEYFSETQRNKGNFPGRFSGRQFSNSRSEMNVSTLELGDSALYLCASSLAFGGFNSPLHFGNGTRLTVT.